These 3 T cell receptor beta chains originate from one sample sequenced in a study of OX40 agonist ivuxolimab in advanced cancers. Data came from immunoSEQ multiplex PCR; TCRdb stores just in-frame clones and leaves some out. The repertoire holds tens of thousands of clones, with 90% to 95% as singletons. The specimen comprised CD4+ or CD8+ T cells sorted from blood, sampled in a trial of the OX40 agonist ivuxolimab. These receptors were obtained from an adult with an advanced solid tumor such as melanoma, head and neck, liver or kidney cancer.

This chain joins TRBV18 and TRBJ2-5; D is uncertain. This CDR3 has 12 amino acids. Germline V CDR1 and CDR2: KGHSH, LQKENI. The ends were cut back, 1 base at V and 2 bases at J, with 2 bases in the middle. The CDR3 DNA sequence: TGTGCCAGCTCACCACAACAAGAGACCCAGTACTTC. Its protein is CASSPQQETQYF. Full variable domain (outside the CDR3, taken from reference TRBV18 and TRBJ2-5): NAGVMQNPRHLVRRRGQEARLRCSPMKGHSHVYWYRQLPEEGLKFMVYLQKENIIDESGMPKERFSAEFPKEGPSILRIQQVVRGDSAAYFCASSPQQETQYFGPGTRLLVL.

The chain has TRBV7-9 and TRBJ1-2; D remains unclear. CDR1 SEHNR and CDR2 FQNEAQ come from the germline V gene (reference sequence). The CDR3 has 14 residues. V dropped 0 bases and J dropped 8 bases, with 13 bases sitting between them. The chain's CDR3 is CASSLAQQVSGYTF. CDR3 nucleotides: TGTGCCAGCAGCTTAGCCCAGCAGGTTTCCGGCTACACCTTC.

This chain links TRBV11-2 with TRBJ2-3, with D maybe TRBD2 (5 bases). The germline CDR1 and CDR2 sequences are SGHAT and FQNNGV. The CDR3 sequence is 14 residues long. The V gene lost 2 bases and the J gene lost 5 bases, with 11 bases spanning the gap. The CDR3 region is CASSLSGSEDTQYF. The CDR3 coding sequence is TGTGCCAGCAGCTTAAGTGGGAGCGAAGATACGCAGTATTTT.